This TCR beta chain was captured in a study of T-cell reconstitution after alpha-beta-depleted transplantation in children. This sample's TCRbeta library carried unique molecular identifier barcodes. TCRdb used MiXCR to reprocess the PCR reads, holding one entry per CDR3 protein. This sample has 200,000 or so distinct CDR3 sequences, with 5% to 7.5% found just once. Ten or more counts support this clonotype. The CDR3 has 14 amino acids. V dropped 8 bases and J dropped 4 bases, with 18 bases sitting between them. Germline V gives CDR1 MDHEN, CDR2 SYDVKM. This clonotype was sampled from a girl in the first two years of life with combined immunodeficiency, due to receive a stem cell transplant. V and J are TRBV28 and TRBJ2-7; D perhaps matches TRBD2 (6 bases). Sequenced material: PBMCs, taken before TCRalphabeta/CD19-depleted stem cell transplant. The CDR3 reads CASGGPGGLYEQYF. DNA of the CDR3: TGTGCCAGCGGTGGACCCGGGGGTCTTTACGAGCAGTACTTC.